The T cell receptor (beta chain) under discussion was sequenced for a study of T-cell memory formation after mild COVID-19. Amplification by 5'RACE using constant-segment primers produced TCR alpha and TCR beta cDNA libraries that carried sample barcodes and UMIs. One entry per CDR3 protein results from TCRdb running MiXCR on the 5' RACE reads. The sample has under 450,000 distinct CDR3 sequences; approximately 14% are singletons. At least ten counts were recorded for this clonotype. V was shortened by 3 bases and J by 5 bases, with 22 bases between the two germline ends. The CDR3 totals 18 residues. Germline-derived CDR1 and CDR2 are LNHNV and YYDKDF (reference sequence).

The sequence was collected from a man in his late teens or twenties who had mild COVID-19 (a few samples of this study predate the infection). Cell type and time point are not known. Sequenced: PBMCs or a T cell subset sorted from them (not recorded which). The chain employs TRBV15 and TRBJ2-2, with a possible D match to TRBD1 (6 bases). CDR3: CATSSQGSSQFFTGELFF. In nucleotides, the CDR3 is TGTGCCACCAGCAGCCAGGGGTCCTCTCAATTTTTTACCGGGGAGCTGTTTTTT.